The present T cell receptor (beta chain) was sequenced within a study of T cells in Graves' hyperthyroidism and ophthalmopathy. This clonotype was observed many times. Its target is not known. The CDR3 spans 14 residues. V lost 5 bases to trimming and J lost 7 bases, with 17 bases between them. In germline, CDR1 is SEHNR, CDR2 FQNEAQ (reference sequence). Study outcomes and limitations: Model output signaled ophthalmopathy a median 6.5 months ahead of onset.

Template material for amplifying TCR beta CDR3 regions consisted of RNA transcripts. With the HTBI primer set, the TCR CDR3 went through a first round of RT-PCR. From the multiplex PCR reads, TCRdb called clonotypes with MiXCR, one entry per CDR3 protein. Altogether roughly 700,000 distinct CDR3 sequences are present, roughly a third being singletons, with the ten largest covering 30% to 40%. The V gene is TRBV7-9, the J gene TRBJ1-2, with a weak D call TRBD1 (5 bases). Sequencing input: blood. This TCR was recovered from a woman aged 35 to 49 with Graves' hyperthyroidism. The CDR3 DNA reads TGTGCCAGCAGCCACGCCATCAGGGAGAGTGGCTACACCTTC. Protein sequence: CASSHAIRESGYTF.